These 29 T cell receptor beta chains share one sample of origin, sequenced in a study of beta chain features in type 1 diabetes. Sequencing targeted expressed TCRB transcripts, as all isolated RNA had been reverse transcribed. Sequencing used immunoSEQ multiplex PCR; TCRdb keeps in-frame clones, though not all of them. Of around 160,000 clones listed, about 51% are singletons. Sequencing input: Tregs from blood. The source is a young man in good health.

The table lists this clone with a few counts. The gene calls are TRBV7-2 and TRBJ2-3, with a tentative D call TRBD2 (5 bases). This CDR3 contains 15 residues. Germline V gene lookup returns CDR1 SGHTA and CDR2 FQGNSA. V lost 1 base to trimming and J lost 6 bases, with 14 bases between them. The CDR3 coding sequence is TGTGCCAGCAGCTTAGTAAGCGGTCCGGGGGATACGCAGTATTTT. It translates to CASSLVSGPGDTQYF.

This clone was counted only a few times. The V and J genes are TRBV15 and TRBJ2-1; 7 bases are shared with TRBD1. This CDR3 region has 15 residues. V was pared by 5 bases and J by 1 base, with 5 bases of the junction left unmatched. Germline V CDR1 and CDR2: LNHNV, YYDKDF (reference sequence). The CDR3 nucleotides read TGTGCCACCAGCCTAGACAGGGTGTCCTACAATGAGCAGTTCTTC. It specifies CATSLDRVSYNEQFF.

In this sample, this clone turned up a few times. The chain is built from TRBV5-1 and TRBJ2-3; D perhaps matches TRBD2 (5 bases). Trimming stripped 0 bases from V and 5 bases from J, with 7 bases between. Per the germline V gene, CDR1 is SGHRS and CDR2 is YFSETQ. The CDR3 is made up of 13 amino acids. The CDR3 is CASSLGAGDTQYF. In DNA, the CDR3 is TGCGCCAGCAGCTTGGGGGCGGGAGATACGCAGTATTTT.

The V gene is TRBV25-1, the J gene TRBJ1-1; 7 bases are shared with TRBD1. The CDR3 is made up of 16 amino acids. Germline V CDR1 and CDR2: MGHDK, SYGVNS. The ends lost 3 bases at V and 5 bases at J; junction bases unmatched: 12. The CDR3 nucleotides read TGTGCCAGCAGTGATACCCACAGGGGAGGCCGGACTGAAGCTTTCTTT. Amino acid sequence: CASSDTHRGGRTEAFF.

The chain recombines TRBV9 with TRBJ2-3; no firm D call. The germline gives CDR1 SGDLS, CDR2 YYNGEE. This CDR3 comprises 15 residues. V was trimmed by 4 bases and J by 6 bases, leaving 18 bases between them. For the CDR3, the DNA is TGTGCCAGCAGCTCCCGAGGTAGCCCTAGGGATACGCAGTATTTT. Translating gives CASSSRGSPRDTQYF. Full variable domain (rest looked up from reference TRBV9 and TRBJ2-3): DSGVTQTPKHLITATGQRVTLRCSPRSGDLSVYWYQQSLDQGLQFLIQYYNGEERAKGNILERFSAQQFPDLHSELNLSSLELGDSALYFCASSSRGSPRDTQYFGPGTRLTVL.

This clone has a handful of counts. This chain joins TRBV4-1 and TRBJ2-4; D is undetermined. The V gene lost 1 base and the J gene lost 0 bases, with 7 bases spanning the gap. CDR3 length: 15 residues. Germline CDR1 is MGHRA and CDR2 is YSYEKL. This chain's CDR3 is CASSQGGLAKNIQYF. CDR3 DNA sequence: TGCGCCAGCAGCCAAGGAGGATTAGCCAAAAACATTCAGTACTTC.

This chain links TRBV5-4 with TRBJ2-1, with TRBD1 matching over 10 bases. With V trimmed by 4 bases and J by 6 bases, 7 bases remained unmatched. CDR3 length: 15 residues. The germline CDR1 and CDR2 sequences are SGHNT and YYREEE (reference sequence). The CDR3 region has the DNA TGTGCCAGCAGCCGAGGGACAGGGGCCGTCAATGAGCAGTTCTTC. Protein sequence: CASSRGTGAVNEQFF. Together with reference TRBV5-4 and TRBJ2-1, the CDR3 gives the full variable domain: ETGVTQSPTHLIKTRGQQVTLRCSSQSGHNTVSWYQQALGQGPQFIFQYYREEENGRGNFPPRFSGLQFPNYSSELNVNALELDDSALYLCASSRGTGAVNEQFFGPGTRLTVL.

This chain links TRBV5-1 with TRBJ2-7; no firm D call. CDR3 length: 12 residues. V shed 4 bases and J shed 4 bases, with 9 bases lying between them. The germline CDR1 and CDR2 sequences are SGHRS and YFSETQ. The CDR3: CASSGSGYEQYF. The DNA of the CDR3 is TGCGCCAGCAGCGGCTCCGGGTACGAGCAGTACTTC.

This chain joins TRBV2 and TRBJ1-1; D is unresolved. Germline V gives CDR1 SNHLY, CDR2 FYNNEI. Trimming removed 4 bases at V and 0 bases at J, with 9 bases between. CDR3 length: 14 residues. CDR3 DNA: TGTGCCAGCAGTGGAGGAACACTGAACACTGAAGCTTTCTTT. Translated, it gives CASSGGTLNTEAFF.

Comment on this clone: The identical CDR3 is also encoded by other nucleotide sequences in the sample. The chain recombines TRBV7-3 with TRBJ2-3, with a tentative D call TRBD1 (6 bases). The germline V gene encodes CDR1 SGHTA and CDR2 FQGTGA. This CDR3 has 15 residues. V lost 4 bases and J 3 bases, leaving 14 bases between the germline ends. The CDR3 is CASSSRGRGTDTQYF. CDR3 sequence (DNA): TGTGCCAGCAGCTCCAGGGGTCGAGGGACAGATACGCAGTATTTT.

This sequence joins TRBV10-2 and TRBJ2-2; 14 bases are a match to TRBD2. This CDR3 comprises 16 residues. Germline lookup yields CDR1 WSHSY and CDR2 SAAADI. After removal of 6 bases from V and 4 bases from J, the junction contained 4 bases not matched to a gene. The CDR3: CASSTGTSGSTGELFF. Here the CDR3 DNA reads TGCGCCAGCAGCACCGGGACTAGCGGGAGCACCGGGGAGCTGTTTTTT.

This clone was counted a single time. V usage is TRBV6-6 and J usage is TRBJ2-7; 9 bases match TRBD1. The CDR3 spans 15 residues. Germline V lookup: CDR1 MNHNY, CDR2 SVGAGI (reference sequence). The J segment lost 2 bases and the V segment lost 5 bases, leaving 7 bases of the junction unmatched. CDR3 bases: TGTGCCAGCAGTCCCACAGGGGGCGTCGCCTACGAGCAGTACTTC. Translating it yields CASSPTGGVAYEQYF.

The sample holds many counts of this clone. The chain employs TRBV2 and TRBJ2-3; TRBD2 matches 7 bases. The CDR3 runs 14 residues. Germline trimming cut 6 bases from V and 0 bases from J; bases unmatched to any gene: 3. Germline V CDR1 and CDR2: SNHLY, FYNNEI. The CDR3 DNA is TGTGCCAGCAGACTAGCGCCAAGCACAGATACGCAGTATTTT. As protein: CASRLAPSTDTQYF.

This clone was counted a few times. V and J are TRBV28 and TRBJ2-7, with 7 nucleotides matching TRBD1. Germline CDR1 is MDHEN and CDR2 is SYDVKM. The CDR3 runs 14 residues. V lost 5 bases and J lost 4; bases outside the gene matches: 8. CDR3 DNA sequence: TGTGCCAGCAGTAAAGGGGGCACGAGGTACGAGCAGTACTTC. This translates into CASSKGGTRYEQYF.

V usage is TRBV30 and J usage is TRBJ2-5, with a possible D match to TRBD2 (7 bases). Germline values: CDR1 GTSNPN, CDR2 SVGIG (reference sequence). With 0 bases removed from V and 5 bases from J, the gap between germline ends came to 10 bases. The CDR3 is made up of 13 amino acids. The CDR3 nucleotides read TGTGCCTGGAGTGTACGGGGGGCGGAGACCCAGTACTTC. It codes for CAWSVRGAETQYF.

This clone has just a few counts. The gene calls are TRBV9 and TRBJ1-2; 9 bases map to TRBD1. CDR1 is SGDLS and CDR2 is YYNGEE in the germline V gene. Germline trimming cut 2 bases from V and 2 bases from J; bases unmatched to any gene: 4. The CDR3 spans 15 residues. The CDR3 DNA sequence: TGTGCCAGCAGCGTTGGACAGGGGCCCAACTATGGCTACACCTTC. This encodes CASSVGQGPNYGYTF.

The rearrangement joins TRBV4-1 to TRBJ2-5, with D uncertain. This CDR3 contains 12 residues. The germline gives CDR1 MGHRA, CDR2 YSYEKL. Trimming removed 2 bases at V and 3 bases at J, with 4 bases between. Here the CDR3 reads CASSQREETQYF. CDR3 DNA: TGCGCCAGCAGCCAACGAGAAGAGACCCAGTACTTC.

V and J are TRBV7-8 and TRBJ1-2, with 9 nucleotides matching TRBD1. Germline CDR1 is SGHVS and CDR2 is FQNEAQ. This CDR3 contains 12 residues. Germline trimming cut 3 bases from V and 10 bases from J; bases unmatched to any gene: 3. This CDR3 is CASSFDRGVYTF. CDR3 in DNA: TGTGCCAGCAGCTTCGACAGGGGGGTCTACACCTTC.

The chain has TRBV7-8 and TRBJ1-2; a possible D gene is TRBD1 (6 bases). The CDR3 extends over 15 amino acids. CDR1 is SGHVS and CDR2 is FQNEAQ in the germline V gene. V was cut by 1 base and J by 1 base, with 10 bases left in between. For the CDR3, the DNA is TGTGCCAGCAGCTTAGAATACAGGGTTAACTATGGCTACACCTTC. It yields the protein CASSLEYRVNYGYTF. Full variable domain (outside the CDR3, taken from reference TRBV7-8 and TRBJ1-2): GAGVSQSPRYKVAKRGQDVALRCDPISGHVSLFWYQQALGQGPEFLTYFQNEAQLDKSGLPSDRFFAERPEGSVSTLKIQRTQQEDSAVYLCASSLEYRVNYGYTFGSGTRLTVV.

The gene calls are TRBV4-2 and TRBJ2-2; 8 bases are a match to TRBD2. V lost 1 base, J lost 3 bases, and 4 bases stayed unmatched. The CDR3 is made up of 16 amino acids. The germline V gene has CDR1 LGHNA and CDR2 YNFKEQ. The CDR3 reads CASSQGRGGHTGELFF. The CDR3 region has the DNA TGTGCCAGCAGCCAAGGACGGGGGGGCCACACCGGGGAGCTGTTTTTT.

The chain employs TRBV10-3 and TRBJ2-7; no clear D gene. The length of the CDR3 is 15 residues. The ends were cut back, 1 base at V and 0 bases at J, with 10 bases in the middle. Per the germline V gene, CDR1 is ENHRY and CDR2 is SYGVKD. The CDR3 is CAISEWSTYSYEQYF. The CDR3 nucleotides are TGTGCCATCAGTGAGTGGTCTACTTACTCCTACGAGCAGTACTTC.

The V gene is TRBV19, the J gene TRBJ1-5; D gene ambiguous. From germline, CDR1 is LNHDA and CDR2 SQIVND (reference sequence). CDR3 length: 16 residues. The V end lost 5 bases, the J end lost 0 bases, and 14 bases lay between the germline ends. The CDR3 bases are TGTGCCAGTAGTCCCCGTTTTGCTAATAGCAATCAGCCCCAGCATTTT. Translation: CASSPRFANSNQPQHF.

The chain employs TRBV11-2 and TRBJ1-2; tentatively, D is TRBD1 (5 bases). V lost 2 bases and J 7 bases, leaving 11 bases between the germline ends. Germline V CDR1 and CDR2: SGHAT, FQNNGV. The CDR3 is 13 residues long. The CDR3 region is CASSLQGLGGYTF. The CDR3 DNA follows: TGTGCCAGCAGCTTACAGGGCTTGGGTGGCTACACCTTC.

V is TRBV5-5 and J is TRBJ2-2, with a weak D call TRBD2 (6 bases). The germline CDR1 and CDR2 sequences are SGHKS and YYEKEE (reference sequence). CDR3 size: 15 residues. Trimming stripped 1 base from V and 5 bases from J, with 12 bases between. The CDR3 sequence is CASSLSGRETGELFF. The CDR3 DNA follows: TGTGCCAGCAGCTTGTCAGGGCGGGAAACCGGGGAGCTGTTTTTT.

V usage is TRBV7-2 and J usage is TRBJ2-7; 12 bases fit TRBD2. V lost 4 bases, J lost 7 bases, and 8 bases stayed unmatched. The germline V gene encodes CDR1 SGHTA and CDR2 FQGNSA. The length of the CDR3 is 15 residues. The CDR3: CASSYWTSGTGEQYF. DNA of the CDR3: TGTGCCAGCAGCTATTGGACTAGCGGGACGGGAGAGCAGTACTTC.

The chain uses TRBV6-5 and TRBJ1-1; 9 bases agree with TRBD1. Trimming removed 2 bases from V and 6 bases from J; junction bases left unmatched: 4. The germline V gene has CDR1 MNHEY and CDR2 SVGAGI. The CDR3 spans 14 residues. In DNA form, the CDR3 reads TGTGCCAGCAGTTACGGACAGGGGAGGGCTGAAGCTTTCTTT. Its protein is CASSYGQGRAEAFF.

This clone was picked up a small number of times. The genes are TRBV5-6 and TRBJ2-7, with 8 bases matching TRBD1. The CDR3 loop spans 13 amino acids. Per germline, CDR1 SGHDT and CDR2 YYEEEE. V lost 6 bases and J lost 4; bases outside the gene matches: 6. DNA of the CDR3: TGTGCCAGCAACTTCAGGGGGCAGTACGAGCAGTACTTC. The encoded protein is CASNFRGQYEQYF.

This clone has just a few counts. The rearrangement links TRBV28 to TRBJ1-1; 8 positions agree with TRBD1. The CDR3 is 12 residues long. Trimming removed 6 bases from V and 5 bases from J; junction bases left unmatched: 2. Looked up from germline, CDR1 is MDHEN and CDR2 is SYDVKM. CDR3 DNA sequence: TGTGCCAGCAGGGACAGGGTAACTGAAGCTTTCTTT. As protein: CASRDRVTEAFF.

This clone appeared a few times. The V gene is TRBV9, the J gene TRBJ2-1; the D gene is possibly TRBD2 (6 bases). The germline V gene has CDR1 SGDLS and CDR2 YYNGEE. V was pared by 1 base and J by 0 bases, with 11 bases between. This CDR3 has 16 residues. The CDR3 DNA is TGTGCCAGCAGCGTACGCTCCGGGAGCTCCTACAATGAGCAGTTCTTC. This encodes CASSVRSGSSYNEQFF.